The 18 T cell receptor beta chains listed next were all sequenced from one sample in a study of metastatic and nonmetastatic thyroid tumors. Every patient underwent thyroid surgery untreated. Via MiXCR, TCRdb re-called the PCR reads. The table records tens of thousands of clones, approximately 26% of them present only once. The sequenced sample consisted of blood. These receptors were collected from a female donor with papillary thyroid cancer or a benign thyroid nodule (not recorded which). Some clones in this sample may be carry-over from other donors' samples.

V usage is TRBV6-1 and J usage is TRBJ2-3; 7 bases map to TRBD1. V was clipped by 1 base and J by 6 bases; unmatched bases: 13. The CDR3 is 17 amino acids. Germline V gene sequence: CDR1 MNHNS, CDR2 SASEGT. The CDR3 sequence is CASSEERRGRSLDTQYF. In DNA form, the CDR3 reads TGTGCCAGCAGTGAAGAGCGAAGGGGGCGTAGCTTGGATACGCAGTATTTT.

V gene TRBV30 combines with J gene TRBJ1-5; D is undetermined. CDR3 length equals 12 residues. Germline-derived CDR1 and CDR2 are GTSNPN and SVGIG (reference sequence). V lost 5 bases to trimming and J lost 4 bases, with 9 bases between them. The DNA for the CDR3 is TGTGCCTGGGCTACGGGGAATCAGCCCCAGCATTTT. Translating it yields CAWATGNQPQHF.

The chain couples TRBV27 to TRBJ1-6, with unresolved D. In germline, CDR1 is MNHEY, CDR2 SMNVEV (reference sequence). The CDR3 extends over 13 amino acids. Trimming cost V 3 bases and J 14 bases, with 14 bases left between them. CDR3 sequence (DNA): TGTGCCAGCAGTTTTAGGGCGAGCATTTCCCTCCACTTT. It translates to CASSFRASISLHF.

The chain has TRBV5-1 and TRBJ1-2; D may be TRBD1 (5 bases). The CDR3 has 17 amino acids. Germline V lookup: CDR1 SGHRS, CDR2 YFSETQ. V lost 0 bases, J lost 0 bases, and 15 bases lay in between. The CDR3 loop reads CASSLGSGGTANYGYTF. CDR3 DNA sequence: TGCGCCAGCAGCTTGGGTTCTGGGGGGACCGCTAACTATGGCTACACCTTC.

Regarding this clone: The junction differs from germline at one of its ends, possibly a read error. The CDR3 loop is CASSVDDRGTMEPKHF. The CDR3 DNA is TGTGCCAGCAGCGTGGATGACAGGGGGACTATGGAGCCCAAGCATTTT. V usage is TRBV9 and J usage is TRBJ1-5; 9 bases line up with TRBD1. The CDR3 spans 16 residues. In germline, CDR1 is SGDLS, CDR2 YYNGEE. Using reference TRBV9 and TRBJ1-5 for the parts outside the CDR3, the full variable domain is DSGVTQTPKHLITATGQRVTLRCSPRSGDLSVYWYQQSLDQGLQFLIQYYNGEERAKGNILERFSAQQFPDLHSELNLSSLELGDSALYFCASSVDDRGTMEPKHFGDGTRLSIL.

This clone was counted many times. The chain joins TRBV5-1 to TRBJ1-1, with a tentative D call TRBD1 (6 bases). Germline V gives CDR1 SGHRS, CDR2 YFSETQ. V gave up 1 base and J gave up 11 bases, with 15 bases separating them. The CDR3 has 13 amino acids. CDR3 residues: CASSLFMGHFAFF. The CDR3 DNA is TGCGCCAGCAGCTTGTTTATGGGACACTTCGCTTTCTTT.

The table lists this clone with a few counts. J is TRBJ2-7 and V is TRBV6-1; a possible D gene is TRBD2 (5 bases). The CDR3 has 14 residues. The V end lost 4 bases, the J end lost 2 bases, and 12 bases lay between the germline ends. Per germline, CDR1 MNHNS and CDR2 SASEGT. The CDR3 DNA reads TGTGCCAGCAGTGGGGTTAGAGGGCCCTACGAGCAGTACTTC. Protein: CASSGVRGPYEQYF.

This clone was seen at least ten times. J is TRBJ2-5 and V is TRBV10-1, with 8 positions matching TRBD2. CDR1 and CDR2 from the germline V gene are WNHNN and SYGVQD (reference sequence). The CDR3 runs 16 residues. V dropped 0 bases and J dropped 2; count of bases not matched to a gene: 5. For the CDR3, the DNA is TGCGCCAGCAGTGAGTCTCGAGTAGCGGGACAAGAGACCCAGTACTTC. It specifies CASSESRVAGQETQYF.

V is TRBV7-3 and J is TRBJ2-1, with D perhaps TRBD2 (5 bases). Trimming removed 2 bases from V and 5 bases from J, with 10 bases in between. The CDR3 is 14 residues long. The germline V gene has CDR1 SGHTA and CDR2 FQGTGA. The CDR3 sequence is CASSLFAGDNEQFF. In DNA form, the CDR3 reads TGTGCCAGCAGCTTATTTGCCGGGGACAATGAGCAGTTCTTC.

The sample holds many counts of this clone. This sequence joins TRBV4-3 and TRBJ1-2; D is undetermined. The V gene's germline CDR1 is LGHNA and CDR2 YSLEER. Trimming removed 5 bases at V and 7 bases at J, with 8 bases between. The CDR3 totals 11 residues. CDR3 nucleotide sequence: TGCGCCAGCAGCGGCCGGGGTGGCTACACCTTC. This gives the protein CASSGRGGYTF.

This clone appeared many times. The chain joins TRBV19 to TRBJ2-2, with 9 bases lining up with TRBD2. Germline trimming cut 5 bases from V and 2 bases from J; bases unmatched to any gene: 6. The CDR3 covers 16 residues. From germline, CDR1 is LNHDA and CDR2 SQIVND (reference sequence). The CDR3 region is CASSVASGVNTGELFF. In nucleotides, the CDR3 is TGTGCCAGTAGTGTTGCTAGCGGGGTAAACACCGGGGAGCTGTTTTTT.

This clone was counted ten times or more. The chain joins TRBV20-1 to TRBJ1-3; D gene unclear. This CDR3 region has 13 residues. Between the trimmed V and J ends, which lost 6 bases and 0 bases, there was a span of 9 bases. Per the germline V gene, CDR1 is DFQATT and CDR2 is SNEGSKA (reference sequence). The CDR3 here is CSARKSSGNTIYF. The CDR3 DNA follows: TGCAGTGCCCGAAAAAGCTCTGGAAACACCATATATTTT.

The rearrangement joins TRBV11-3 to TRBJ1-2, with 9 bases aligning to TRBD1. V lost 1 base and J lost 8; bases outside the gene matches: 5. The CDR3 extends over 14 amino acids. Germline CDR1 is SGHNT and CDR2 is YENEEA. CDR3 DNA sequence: TGTGCCAGCAGCTTAGGACAGGGGGAGCGGGGCTACACCTTC. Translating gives CASSLGQGERGYTF. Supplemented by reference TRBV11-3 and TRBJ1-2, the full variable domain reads EAGVVQSPRYKIIEKKQPVAFWCNPISGHNTLYWYLQNLGQGPELLIRYENEEAVDDSQLPKDRFSAERLKGVDSTLKIQPAELGDSAVYLCASSLGQGERGYTFGSGTRLTVV.

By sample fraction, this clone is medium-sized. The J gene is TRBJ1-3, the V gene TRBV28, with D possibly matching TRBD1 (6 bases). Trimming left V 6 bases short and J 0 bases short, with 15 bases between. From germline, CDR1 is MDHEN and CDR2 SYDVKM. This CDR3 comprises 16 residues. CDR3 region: CASRRRGQSSGNTIYF. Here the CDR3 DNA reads TGTGCCAGCAGGCGCAGGGGCCAAAGCTCTGGAAACACCATATATTTT.

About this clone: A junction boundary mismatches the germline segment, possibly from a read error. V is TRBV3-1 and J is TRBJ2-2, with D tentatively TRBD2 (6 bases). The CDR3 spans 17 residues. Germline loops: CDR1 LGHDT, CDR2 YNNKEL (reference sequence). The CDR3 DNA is TGTACCAGCAGCTACTGGAGGGTCAATTTGAACACCGGGGAGCTGTTTTTT. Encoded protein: CTSSYWRVNLNTGELFF.

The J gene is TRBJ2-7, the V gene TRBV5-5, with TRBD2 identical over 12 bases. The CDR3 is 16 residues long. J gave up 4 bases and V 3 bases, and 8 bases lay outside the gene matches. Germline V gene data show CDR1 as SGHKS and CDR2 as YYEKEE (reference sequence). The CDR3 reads CASSSRLAGAPYEQYF. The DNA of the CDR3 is TGTGCCAGCAGCTCCCGACTAGCGGGGGCTCCATACGAGCAGTACTTC.

CDR3 loop: CASSFGTGEYNEQFF. The CDR3, as DNA: TGTGCCAGCAGTTTCGGGACAGGAGAATACAATGAGCAGTTCTTC. V is TRBV12-3 or TRBV12-4 and J is TRBJ2-1, with 8 positions matching TRBD1. This CDR3 is built from 15 residues. V lost 3 bases, J lost 4 bases, and 5 bases stayed unmatched.

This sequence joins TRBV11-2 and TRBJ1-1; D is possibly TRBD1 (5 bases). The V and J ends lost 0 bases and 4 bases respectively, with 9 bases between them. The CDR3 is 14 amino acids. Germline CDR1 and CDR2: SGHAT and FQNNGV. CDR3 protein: CASSLEGGSTEAFF. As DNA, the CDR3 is TGTGCCAGCAGCTTAGAGGGGGGGAGCACTGAAGCTTTCTTT.